Listed below are T cell receptor beta chains from one sample, sequenced in a study of cytomegalovirus exposure and HLA in healthy donors. TCRdb keeps only in-frame clones here, not all; method: immunoSEQ multiplex PCR. The table has 200,000 to 250,000 clones, 85% to 90% seen once. Sequenced material: PBMCs. These receptors all stem from a young woman in good health and CMV-seronegative. Each CDR3 is given with its conserved first and last residue. Each record gives: clone size, V gene, D gene, J gene, CDR3 protein, CDR3 DNA. The D gene is left open where the match is weak. Not every row has a clone size; where given, it reads once, few, many or a size class.

clone_size: .
v_call: TRBV27
d_call: .
j_call: TRBJ2-2
cdr3_aa: CASRKNRVSTGELFF
cdr3_nt: TGTGCCAGCAGAAAGAACAGGGTGAGCACCGGGGAGCTGTTTTTT

clone_size: .
v_call: TRBV5-5
d_call: .
j_call: TRBJ1-2
cdr3_aa: CASSLAVMGPYGYTF
cdr3_nt: TGTGCCAGCAGCTTGGCCGTAATGGGCCCCTATGGCTACACCTTC

clone_size: few
v_call: TRBV4-3
d_call: .
j_call: TRBJ2-1
cdr3_aa: CASSQDRGALYNEQFF
cdr3_nt: TGCGCCAGCAGCCAAGACCGGGGGGCGCTCTACAATGAGCAGTTCTTC

clone_size: .
v_call: TRBV4-3
d_call: .
j_call: TRBJ1-1
cdr3_aa: CASSVRTVGEAFF
cdr3_nt: TGCGCCAGCAGCGTCCGGACAGTAGGTGAAGCTTTCTTT

clone_size: .
v_call: TRBV9
d_call: .
j_call: TRBJ2-7
cdr3_aa: CASSVAGGGAYEQYF
cdr3_nt: TGTGCCAGCAGCGTAGCTGGCGGGGGCGCCTACGAGCAGTACTTC

clone_size: .
v_call: TRBV2
d_call: TRBD1
j_call: TRBJ2-3
cdr3_aa: CASRTGESDTQYF
cdr3_nt: TGTGCCAGCCGGACAGGGGAATCAGATACGCAGTATTTT

clone_size: .
v_call: TRBV6-1
d_call: .
j_call: TRBJ2-7
cdr3_aa: CASSVNYSYEQYF
cdr3_nt: TGTGCCAGCAGTGTCAACTACTCCTACGAGCAGTACTTC

clone_size: once
v_call: TRBV6-1
d_call: TRBD2
j_call: TRBJ2-1
cdr3_aa: CASSDRLAGGNEQFF
cdr3_nt: TGTGCCAGCAGTGACAGGCTAGCGGGGGGTAATGAGCAGTTCTTC

clone_size: .
v_call: TRBV6-1
d_call: TRBD1
j_call: TRBJ1-1
cdr3_aa: CASRATGAQVTEAFF
cdr3_nt: TGTGCCAGCAGGGCTACAGGGGCGCAGGTCACTGAAGCTTTCTTT

clone_size: .
v_call: TRBV11-2
d_call: .
j_call: TRBJ2-5
cdr3_aa: CASSDGGWGKETQYF
cdr3_nt: TGTGCCAGCAGCGATGGGGGGTGGGGGAAAGAGACCCAGTACTTC

clone_size: once
v_call: TRBV5-1
d_call: .
j_call: TRBJ2-1
cdr3_aa: CASSLVEGARYNEQFF
cdr3_nt: TGCGCCAGCAGCTTGGTGGAGGGGGCGAGGTACAATGAGCAGTTCTTC

clone_size: .
v_call: TRBV4-2
d_call: .
j_call: TRBJ1-6
cdr3_aa: CASSQGRANSPLHF
cdr3_nt: TGTGCCAGCAGCCAGGGCAGGGCAAATTCACCCCTCCACTTT

clone_size: .
v_call: TRBV7-6
d_call: TRBD2
j_call: TRBJ2-4
cdr3_aa: CASSPWTSGRAKNIQYF
cdr3_nt: TGTGCCAGCAGCCCCTGGACTAGCGGGAGAGCCAAAAACATTCAGTACTTC

clone_size: .
v_call: TRBV27
d_call: TRBD1
j_call: TRBJ2-1
cdr3_aa: CASSPQGNSYNEQFF
cdr3_nt: TGTGCCAGCAGTCCACAGGGGAACAGCTACAATGAGCAGTTCTTC

clone_size: once
v_call: TRBV27
d_call: .
j_call: TRBJ1-1
cdr3_aa: CASRRGSMNTEAFF
cdr3_nt: TGTGCCAGCAGGAGAGGCAGTATGAACACTGAAGCTTTCTTT

clone_size: few
v_call: TRBV18
d_call: .
j_call: TRBJ2-7
cdr3_aa: CASSPAGGGSSYEQYF
cdr3_nt: TGTGCCAGCTCACCTGCTGGGGGCGGGAGCTCCTACGAGCAGTACTTC

clone_size: .
v_call: TRBV30
d_call: .
j_call: TRBJ1-2
cdr3_aa: CALSSGGHGYTF
cdr3_nt: TGTGCCTTATCCTCGGGGGGGCACGGCTACACCTTC

clone_size: .
v_call: TRBV15
d_call: .
j_call: TRBJ2-1
cdr3_aa: CATSRDEPSSYNEQFF
cdr3_nt: TGTGCCACCAGCAGAGATGAGCCTAGCTCCTACAATGAGCAGTTCTTC

clone_size: .
v_call: TRBV10-2
d_call: .
j_call: TRBJ2-1
cdr3_aa: CASSDWSNRDNEQFF
cdr3_nt: TGCGCCAGCAGTGATTGGTCTAACCGAGACAATGAGCAGTTCTTC

clone_size: .
v_call: TRBV7-2
d_call: .
j_call: TRBJ2-7
cdr3_aa: CASSLRQGPYEQYF
cdr3_nt: TGTGCCAGCAGCTTACGGCAGGGGCCATACGAGCAGTACTTC

clone_size: .
v_call: TRBV9
d_call: TRBD2
j_call: TRBJ2-1
cdr3_aa: CASSVVSGGGNEQFF
cdr3_nt: TGTGCCAGCAGCGTAGTGTCGGGGGGGGGCAATGAGCAGTTCTTC

clone_size: .
v_call: TRBV7-2
d_call: TRBD2
j_call: TRBJ2-7
cdr3_aa: CASSLVSSGSYEQYF
cdr3_nt: TGTGCCAGCAGCTTAGTCTCTAGCGGTTCCTACGAGCAGTACTTC